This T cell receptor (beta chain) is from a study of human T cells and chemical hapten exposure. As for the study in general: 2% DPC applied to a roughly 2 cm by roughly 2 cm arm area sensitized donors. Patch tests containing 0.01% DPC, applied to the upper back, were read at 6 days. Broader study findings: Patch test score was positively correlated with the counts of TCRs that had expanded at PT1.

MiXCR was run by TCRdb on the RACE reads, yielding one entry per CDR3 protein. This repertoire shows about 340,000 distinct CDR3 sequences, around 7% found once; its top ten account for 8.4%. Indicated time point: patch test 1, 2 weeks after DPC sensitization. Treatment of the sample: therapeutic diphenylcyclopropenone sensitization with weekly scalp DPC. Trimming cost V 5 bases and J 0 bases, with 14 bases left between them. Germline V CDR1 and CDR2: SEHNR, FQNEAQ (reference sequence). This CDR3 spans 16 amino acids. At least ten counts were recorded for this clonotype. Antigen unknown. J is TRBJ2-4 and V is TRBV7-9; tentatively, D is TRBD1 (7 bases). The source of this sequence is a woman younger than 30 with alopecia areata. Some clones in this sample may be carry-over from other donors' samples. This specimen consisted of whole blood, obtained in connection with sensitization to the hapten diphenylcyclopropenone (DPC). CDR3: CASSKQGTLAKNIQYF. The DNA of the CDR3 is TGTGCCAGCAGCAAACAGGGGACTCTAGCCAAAAACATTCAGTACTTC.